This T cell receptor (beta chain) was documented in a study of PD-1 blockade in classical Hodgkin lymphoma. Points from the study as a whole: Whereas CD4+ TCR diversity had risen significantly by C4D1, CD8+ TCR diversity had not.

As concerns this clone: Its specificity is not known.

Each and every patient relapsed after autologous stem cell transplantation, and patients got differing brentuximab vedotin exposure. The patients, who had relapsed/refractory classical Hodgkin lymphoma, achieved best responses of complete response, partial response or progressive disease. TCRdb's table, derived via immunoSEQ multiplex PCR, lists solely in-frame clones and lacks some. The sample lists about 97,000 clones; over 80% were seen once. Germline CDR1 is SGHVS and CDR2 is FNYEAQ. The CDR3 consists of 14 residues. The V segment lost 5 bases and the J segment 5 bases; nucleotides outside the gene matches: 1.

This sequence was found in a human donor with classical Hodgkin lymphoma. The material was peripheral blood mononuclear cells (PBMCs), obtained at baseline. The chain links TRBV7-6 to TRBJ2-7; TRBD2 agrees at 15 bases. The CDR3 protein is CASSGTSGRNEQYF. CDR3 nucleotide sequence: TGTGCCAGCAGCGGGACTAGCGGGAGGAACGAGCAGTACTTC.